The 27 T cell receptor beta chains below all came from one sample that was sequenced in a study of shared clonotypes between healthy human individuals. Profiling relied on immunoSEQ multiplex PCR, and the TCRdb table lists in-frame clones only, not all of them. The sample lists under 650,000 clones; approximately 95% were seen once. Sequenced sample: naive CD4+ T cells sorted from blood. Subset described: CD45RA+ positively selected. All receptors derive from a woman in her 30s in good health.

The rearrangement uses TRBV7-3 and TRBJ2-7; D ambiguous. Germline assignment: CDR1 SGHTA and CDR2 FQGTGA. V was trimmed by 2 bases and J by 2 bases, leaving 16 bases between them. CDR3 length: 16 amino acids. The CDR3 loop is CASSLGSDGVTYEQYF. As DNA, the CDR3 is TGTGCCAGCAGCTTAGGGTCGGACGGAGTTACCTACGAGCAGTACTTC.

The chain carries TRBV6-6 and TRBJ2-5, with 9 bases identical to TRBD1. Germline CDR1 reads MNHNY; CDR2 reads SVGAGI (reference sequence). CDR3 length: 14 residues. Trimming removed 4 bases from V and 4 bases from J; junction bases left unmatched: 4. The CDR3 nucleotides read TGTGCCAGCAGTTCCGGGACAGGGCTAGAGACCCAGTACTTC. Its translation: CASSSGTGLETQYF.

The CDR3 loop is CASSLLMGQQNEKLFF. The CDR3 bases are TGTGCCAGCAGTTTACTAATGGGACAGCAAAATGAAAAACTGTTTTTT. The genes are TRBV28 and TRBJ1-4; 7 nucleotides align to TRBD1. The germline CDR1 and CDR2 sequences are MDHEN and SYDVKM. V lost 2 bases, J lost 5 bases, and 8 bases stayed unmatched. This CDR3 spans 16 amino acids.

The chain is built from TRBV7-8 and TRBJ2-3; 13 positions match TRBD2. Germline CDR1 is SGHVS and CDR2 is FQNEAQ. The CDR3 covers 19 residues. J gave up 0 bases and V 6 bases, and 12 bases lay outside the gene matches. CDR3: CASSSGWTSGSRSTDTQYF. The DNA of the CDR3 is TGTGCCAGCAGTTCTGGTTGGACTAGCGGGAGCCGGAGCACAGATACGCAGTATTTT.

The gene calls are TRBV5-5 and TRBJ1-2; D remains unclear. The CDR3 is 16 amino acids. V gave up 0 bases and J gave up 4 bases, with 16 bases separating them. CDR1 SGHKS and CDR2 YYEKEE come from the germline V gene (reference sequence). CDR3 DNA sequence: TGTGCCAGCAGCTTGGGGGTTAACCTGAACCTCTATGGCTACACCTTC. The encoded protein is CASSLGVNLNLYGYTF.

Here the CDR3 reads CSAPTAGTSGDYNEQFF. The CDR3 DNA reads as TGCAGCGCCCCGACTGCGGGGACTAGCGGAGATTACAATGAGCAGTTCTTC. The J gene is TRBJ2-1, the V gene TRBV29-1, with 11 bases identical to TRBD2. The CDR3 contains 17 residues. V shed 7 bases and J 4 bases; nucleotides not matched to a gene: 15. The germline gives CDR1 SQVTM, CDR2 ANQGSEA.

The J gene is TRBJ2-6, the V gene TRBV18; 8 bases are shared with TRBD1. Germline V CDR1 and CDR2: KGHSH, LQKENI. There are 17 residues in the CDR3. V gave up 6 bases and J gave up 1 base; unmatched junction bases: 8. Here the CDR3 reads CASSPDRGWSGANVLTF. CDR3 coding DNA: TGTGCCAGCTCCCCCGACAGGGGCTGGTCTGGGGCCAACGTCCTGACTTTC. Full variable domain (outside the CDR3, taken from reference TRBV18 and TRBJ2-6): NAGVMQNPRHLVRRRGQEARLRCSPMKGHSHVYWYRQLPEEGLKFMVYLQKENIIDESGMPKERFSAEFPKEGPSILRIQQVVRGDSAAYFCASSPDRGWSGANVLTFGAGSRLTVL.

The genes are TRBV5-8 and TRBJ2-7, with D unresolved. From germline, CDR1 is SGHTS and CDR2 YDEGEE. Trimming shortened V by 9 bases and J by 0 bases, and 10 bases separated the two germline ends. The CDR3 spans 12 residues. As DNA, the CDR3 is TGTGCCACCAGGACCTTCTCCTACGAGCAGTACTTC. Amino acids: CATRTFSYEQYF.

This chain joins TRBV28 and TRBJ2-7; 9 bases align to TRBD1. Germline V gene data show CDR1 as MDHEN and CDR2 as SYDVKM. This CDR3 spans 17 amino acids. V shed 3 bases and J 2 bases; nucleotides not matched to a gene: 11. CDR3 bases: TGTGCCAGCAGTTTTTCGGGTTGGGGACAGGGTACCTACGAGCAGTACTTC. It encodes CASSFSGWGQGTYEQYF.

The chain combines TRBV10-3 with TRBJ2-7; D is uncertain. Per the germline V gene, CDR1 is ENHRY and CDR2 is SYGVKD. The CDR3 spans 14 residues. V was trimmed by 6 bases and J by 0 bases, leaving 12 bases between them. CDR3 protein: CAIRTRLSSYEQYF. CDR3 nucleotide sequence: TGTGCCATCAGGACGCGACTTAGCTCCTACGAGCAGTACTTC.

DNA of the CDR3: TGTGCCAGCAGCCCACAGGGGCGCCCGCAGTATTTT. Residues: CASSPQGRPQYF. The genes are TRBV7-3 and TRBJ2-3; 7 nucleotides match TRBD1. V trimming: 5 bases; J trimming: 10 bases; junction bases outside the gene matches: 6. CDR3 length: 12 residues. Per germline, CDR1 SGHTA and CDR2 FQGTGA.

This clone was observed a single time. The V call is TRBV6-6, the J call TRBJ1-3, with D uncertain. The CDR3 runs to 13 residues. Looked up from germline, CDR1 is MNHNY and CDR2 is SVGAGI (reference sequence). V was cut by 9 bases and J by 0 bases, with 9 bases left in between. The CDR3 sequence is CASSWGSGNTIYF. In DNA form, the CDR3 reads TGTGCCAGTTCCTGGGGCTCTGGAAACACCATATATTTT.

This chain uses TRBV6-5 with TRBJ2-2; TRBD2 matches at 10 bases. V dropped 5 bases and J dropped 6; count of bases not matched to a gene: 6. Looked up from germline, CDR1 is MNHEY and CDR2 is SVGAGI. CDR3 size: 15 residues. The CDR3 protein is CASSLAGVVPGELFF. DNA for the CDR3: TGTGCCAGCAGTCTAGCGGGAGTTGTGCCCGGGGAGCTGTTTTTT.

This chain links TRBV5-6 with TRBJ2-1; 7 bases align to TRBD1. The CDR3 has 13 residues. The germline V gene has CDR1 SGHDT and CDR2 YYEEEE. V lost 0 bases and J lost 9; bases outside the gene matches: 3. The DNA of the CDR3 is TGTGCCAGCAGCTTGGGACAGGGATTTGAGCAGTTCTTC. Translated, it gives CASSLGQGFEQFF.

The chain links TRBV19 to TRBJ2-7; perhaps TRBD2 as D (6 bases). The CDR3 consists of 14 residues. Trimming removed 5 bases at V and 3 bases at J, with 14 bases between. From germline, CDR1 is LNHDA and CDR2 SQIVND (reference sequence). The CDR3 DNA reads as TGTGCCAGTAGTTCACCCGGGACTGACTACGAGCAGTACTTC. This gives the protein CASSSPGTDYEQYF. The variable domain in full, completed from reference TRBV19 and TRBJ2-7, reads DGGITQSPKYLFRKEGQNVTLSCEQNLNHDAMYWYRQDPGQGLRLIYYSQIVNDFQKGDIAEGYSVSREKKESFPLTVTSAQKNPTAFYLCASSSPGTDYEQYFGPGTRLTVT.

This clone was detected once. The chain has TRBV5-6 and TRBJ2-5, with D maybe TRBD1 (6 bases). The end of the DNA aligns better with TRBJ2-7, so the J call may be wrong. CDR1 and CDR2 (germline): SGHDT, YYEEEE. CDR3 length: 12 residues. DNA of the CDR3: TGTGCCAGCAGCAGGACAGAGTACGAGCAGTACTTC. Translated: CASSRTEYEQYF.

This clone came up once. The chain recombines TRBV7-2 with TRBJ2-7; tentatively, D is TRBD1 (6 bases). CDR3 length: 14 amino acids. Trimming took 0 bases from V and 5 from J, leaving 11 bases between them. The germline V gene encodes CDR1 SGHTA and CDR2 FQGNSA. The CDR3 DNA sequence: TGTGCCAGCAGCTTAGCACAGGGTCGACACGAGCAGTACTTC. Translated: CASSLAQGRHEQYF. The full variable domain, with the rest looked up from reference TRBV7-2 and TRBJ2-7, is GAGVSQSPSNKVTEKGKDVELRCDPISGHTALYWYRQSLGQGLEFLIYFQGNSAPDKSGLPSDRFSAERTGGSVSTLTIQRTQQEDSAVYLCASSLAQGRHEQYFGPGTRLTVT.

The chain joins TRBV7-3 to TRBJ2-2; D unclear. Between the trimmed V and J ends, which lost 5 bases and 6 bases, there was a span of 13 bases. Looked up from germline, CDR1 is SGHTA and CDR2 is FQGTGA. The CDR3 runs 14 residues. The CDR3 DNA reads TGTGCCAGCAGCGCCCATACCGAGGCCGGGGAGCTGTTTTTT. This encodes CASSAHTEAGELFF. Using reference TRBV7-3 and TRBJ2-2 for the parts outside the CDR3, the full variable domain is GAGVSQTPSNKVTEKGKYVELRCDPISGHTALYWYRQSLGQGPEFLIYFQGTGAADDSGLPNDRFFAVRPEGSVSTLKIQRTERGDSAVYLCASSAHTEAGELFFGEGSRLTVL.

The chain joins TRBV19 to TRBJ1-2; D remains unclear. V shed 5 bases and J shed 13 bases, with 23 bases lying between them. Germline loops: CDR1 LNHDA, CDR2 SQIVND (reference sequence). The CDR3 spans 14 residues. The CDR3 loop is CASSVYRDALQITF. The CDR3, as DNA: TGTGCCAGTAGTGTATACCGGGATGCGCTCCAAATCACCTTC.

The chain links TRBV2 to TRBJ2-1; D possibly corresponds to TRBD1 (6 bases). Germline CDR1 is SNHLY and CDR2 is FYNNEI. The V gene lost 6 bases and the J gene lost 8 bases, with 20 bases spanning the gap. The length of the CDR3 is 15 residues. The CDR3 DNA follows: TGTGCCAGCAGGGTACAGGGTAGGGGTTTGTATGAGCAGTTCTTC. Its translation: CASRVQGRGLYEQFF.

The gene calls are TRBV19 and TRBJ2-3; TRBD1 agrees at 7 bases. The CDR3 length is 14 residues. The V gene end was trimmed by 4 bases and the J gene end by 3 bases; junction bases not matched to a gene: 4. Germline CDR1 is LNHDA and CDR2 is SQIVND (reference sequence). The CDR3 DNA sequence: TGTGCCAGTAGTACCGGACAGGAGACAGATACGCAGTATTTT. This sequence encodes CASSTGQETDTQYF.

The V gene is TRBV18, the J gene TRBJ2-5; D unclear. The CDR3 loop spans 13 amino acids. V gave up 2 bases and J gave up 1 base, with 5 bases separating them. Germline V gene data show CDR1 as KGHSH and CDR2 as LQKENI. The CDR3 sequence is CASSPSLQETQYF. CDR3 nucleotide sequence: TGTGCCAGCTCACCATCTCTCCAAGAGACCCAGTACTTC.

The CDR3 DNA reads TGTGCCTGGAGCAAGGACAGCTCCTACGAGCAGTACTTC. Protein: CAWSKDSSYEQYF. V is TRBV30 and J is TRBJ2-7; tentatively, D is TRBD1 (6 bases). The germline V gene has CDR1 GTSNPN and CDR2 SVGIG (reference sequence). CDR3 size: 13 residues. V was pared by 3 bases and J by 0 bases, with 9 bases between.

A single count supports this clone. V usage is TRBV6-1 and J usage is TRBJ1-2; the D gene is possibly TRBD1 (5 bases). The CDR3 consists of 14 residues. The ends were cut back, 7 bases at V and 7 bases at J, with 19 bases in the middle. Germline V gives CDR1 MNHNS, CDR2 SASEGT. As DNA, the CDR3 is TGTGCCAGCAATTGGGGGGGAACTTCTGGTGGCTACACCTTC. Its translation: CASNWGGTSGGYTF.

The J gene is TRBJ1-2, the V gene TRBV28; a possible D gene is TRBD1 (6 bases). The germline gives CDR1 MDHEN, CDR2 SYDVKM. The CDR3 is 13 amino acids. V lost 7 bases and J 4 bases, leaving 13 bases between the germline ends. CDR3: CASNGGQTYGYTF. Written as DNA, the CDR3 is TGTGCCAGCAATGGGGGGCAAACCTATGGCTACACCTTC.

V gene TRBV5-1 combines with J gene TRBJ2-3; tentatively, D is TRBD2 (5 bases). This CDR3 is built from 15 residues. V lost 2 bases and J 0 bases, leaving 10 bases between the germline ends. The V gene's germline CDR1 is SGHRS and CDR2 YFSETQ. CDR3 residues: CASSFLRESTDTQYF. The CDR3 bases are TGCGCCAGCAGCTTTTTGAGGGAAAGCACAGATACGCAGTATTTT.

The chain combines TRBV27 with TRBJ1-6; unclear D gene. The CDR3 length is 13 residues. CDR1 is MNHEY, CDR2 SMNVEV, per germline (reference sequence). Trimming took off 10 bases at V and 1 base at J, with 8 bases between the two ends. CDR3 in DNA: TGTGCCACTAGAAGGTCCTATAATTCACCCCTCCACTTT. Residues: CATRRSYNSPLHF.